The T cell receptor (beta chain) described here comes from a study of blood T cell repertoires in COVID-19. Germline values: CDR1 PRHDT, CDR2 FYEKMQ (reference sequence). V lost 2 bases, J lost 7 bases, and 6 bases stayed unmatched. The CDR3 consists of 15 residues. Clones were read by immunoSEQ multiplex PCR, and TCRdb kept only the in-frame ones, dropping some. The sample lists approximately 250,000 clones, 88% occurring once. Participants were aged about 18 to 90 years, lived in over 20 US areas, and enrolled virtually. The specimen sequenced was PBMCs or T cells enriched from blood (not recorded which). This chain joins TRBV13 and TRBJ2-1; 9 bases line up with TRBD2. The clonotype was recovered from a woman aged 60-75 years in a cohort exposed to, infected with or recovered from COVID-19 (not recorded which). CDR3: CASSLWVAGENEQFF. The CDR3 DNA follows: TGTGCCAGCAGCTTATGGGTAGCGGGAGAAAATGAGCAGTTCTTC.